This T cell receptor (beta chain) was identified in a study of T cell changes during pregnancy in multiple sclerosis. V lost 0 bases to trimming and J lost 0 bases, with 13 bases between them. From germline, CDR1 is SGHRS and CDR2 YFSETQ. This CDR3 comprises 18 residues. Sequencing used immunoSEQ multiplex PCR; TCRdb keeps in-frame clones, though not all of them. The sample consists of under 55,000 clones, about 91% of them appearing once. The clonotype comes from a female donor with multiple sclerosis, enrolled in a pregnancy study. The chain joins TRBV5-1 to TRBJ2-6; maybe TRBD2 (5 bases). The sample consisted of CD8+ T cells from peripheral blood mononuclear cells, taken after pregnancy. The CDR3 DNA reads as TGCGCCAGCAGCTTGGTGTCTTCGGGGTCCTCTGGGGCCAACGTCCTGACTTTC. It codes for CASSLVSSGSSGANVLTF.